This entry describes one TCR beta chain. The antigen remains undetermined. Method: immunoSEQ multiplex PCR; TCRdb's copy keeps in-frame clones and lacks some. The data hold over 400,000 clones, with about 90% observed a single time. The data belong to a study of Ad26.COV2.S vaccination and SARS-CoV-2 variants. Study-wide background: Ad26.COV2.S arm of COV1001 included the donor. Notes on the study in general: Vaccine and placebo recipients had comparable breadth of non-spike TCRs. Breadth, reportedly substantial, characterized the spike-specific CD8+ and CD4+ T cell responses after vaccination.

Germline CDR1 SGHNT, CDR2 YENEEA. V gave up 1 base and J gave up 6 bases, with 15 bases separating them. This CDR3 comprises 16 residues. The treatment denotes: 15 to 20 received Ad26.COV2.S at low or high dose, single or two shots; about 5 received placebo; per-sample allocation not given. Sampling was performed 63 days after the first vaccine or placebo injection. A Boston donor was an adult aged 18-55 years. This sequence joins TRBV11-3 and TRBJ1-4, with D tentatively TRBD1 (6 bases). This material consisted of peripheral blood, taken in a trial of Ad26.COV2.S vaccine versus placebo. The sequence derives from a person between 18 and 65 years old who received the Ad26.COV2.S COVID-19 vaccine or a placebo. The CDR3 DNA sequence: TGTGCCAGCAGCTTAGCGGACAGACCGGACGATGAAAAACTGTTTTTT. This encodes CASSLADRPDDEKLFF.